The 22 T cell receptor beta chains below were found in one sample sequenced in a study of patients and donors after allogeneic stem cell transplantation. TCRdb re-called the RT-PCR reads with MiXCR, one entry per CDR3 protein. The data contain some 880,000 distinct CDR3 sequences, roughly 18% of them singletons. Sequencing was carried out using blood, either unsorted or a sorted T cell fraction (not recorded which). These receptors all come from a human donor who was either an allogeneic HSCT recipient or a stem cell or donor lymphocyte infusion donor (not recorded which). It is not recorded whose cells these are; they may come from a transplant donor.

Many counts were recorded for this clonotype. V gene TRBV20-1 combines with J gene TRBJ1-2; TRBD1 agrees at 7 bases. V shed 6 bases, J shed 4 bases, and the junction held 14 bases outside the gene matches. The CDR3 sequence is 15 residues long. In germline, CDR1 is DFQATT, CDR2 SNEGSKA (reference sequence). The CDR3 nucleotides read TGCAGTGCACACGTTAGGGACAGAACGGGCTATGGCTACACCTTC. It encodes CSAHVRDRTGYGYTF.

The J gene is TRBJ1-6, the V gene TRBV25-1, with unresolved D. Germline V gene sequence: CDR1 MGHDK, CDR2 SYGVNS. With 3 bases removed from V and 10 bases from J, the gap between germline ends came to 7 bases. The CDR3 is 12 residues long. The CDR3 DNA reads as TGTGCCAGCAGTGAGGGGTGGTCACCCCTCCACTTT. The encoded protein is CASSEGWSPLHF.

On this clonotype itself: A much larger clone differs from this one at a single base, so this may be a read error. CDR3 nucleotide sequence: TGTGCCAGCAGTTACGACAGTAACTATGGCTACACCTTC. Translation: CASSYDSNYGYTF. The gene calls are TRBV6-5 and TRBJ1-2; a weak D match, TRBD1 (5 bases). CDR1 and CDR2 from the germline V gene are MNHEY and SVGAGI. CDR3 size: 13 residues. V lost 2 bases and J 1 base, leaving 5 bases between the germline ends.

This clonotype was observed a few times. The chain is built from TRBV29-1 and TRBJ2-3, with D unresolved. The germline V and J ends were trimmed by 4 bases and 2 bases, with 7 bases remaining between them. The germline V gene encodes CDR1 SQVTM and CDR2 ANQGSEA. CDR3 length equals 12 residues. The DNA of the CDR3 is TGCAGCGTTGTACTGAACACAGATACGCAGTATTTT. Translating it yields CSVVLNTDTQYF.

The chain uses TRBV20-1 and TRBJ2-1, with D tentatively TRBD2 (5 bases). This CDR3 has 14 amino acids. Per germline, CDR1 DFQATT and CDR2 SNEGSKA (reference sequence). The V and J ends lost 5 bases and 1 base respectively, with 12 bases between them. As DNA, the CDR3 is TGCAGTGCTGCTAGCAGACATTCCTACAATGAGCAGTTCTTC. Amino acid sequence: CSAASRHSYNEQFF.

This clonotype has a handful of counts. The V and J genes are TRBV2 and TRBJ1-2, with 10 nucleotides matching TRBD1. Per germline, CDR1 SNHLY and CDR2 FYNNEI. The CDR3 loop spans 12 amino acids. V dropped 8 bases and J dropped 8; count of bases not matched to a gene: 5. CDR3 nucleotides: TGTGCCAGCGGGACAGGGGTTTTCGGCTACACCTTC. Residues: CASGTGVFGYTF.

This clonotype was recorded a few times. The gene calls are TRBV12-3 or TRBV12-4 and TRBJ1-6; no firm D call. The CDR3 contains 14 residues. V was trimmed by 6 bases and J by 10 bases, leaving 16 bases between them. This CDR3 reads CASRGEGSLSPLHF. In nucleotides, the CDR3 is TGTGCCAGCAGGGGCGAAGGGTCCCTATCACCCCTCCACTTT.

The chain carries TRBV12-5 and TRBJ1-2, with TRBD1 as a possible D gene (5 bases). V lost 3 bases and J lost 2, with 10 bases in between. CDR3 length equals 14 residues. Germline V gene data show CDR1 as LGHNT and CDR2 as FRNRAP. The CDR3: CASGFREGNYGYTF. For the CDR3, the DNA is TGTGCTAGTGGTTTCCGAGAGGGGAACTATGGCTACACCTTC.

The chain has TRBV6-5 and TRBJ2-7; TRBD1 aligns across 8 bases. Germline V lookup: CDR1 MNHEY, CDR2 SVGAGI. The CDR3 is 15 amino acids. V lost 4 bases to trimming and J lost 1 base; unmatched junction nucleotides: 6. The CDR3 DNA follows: TGTGCCAGCAGTTCGCAGGGGGCCTCGTCCTACGAGCAGTACTTC. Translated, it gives CASSSQGASSYEQYF.

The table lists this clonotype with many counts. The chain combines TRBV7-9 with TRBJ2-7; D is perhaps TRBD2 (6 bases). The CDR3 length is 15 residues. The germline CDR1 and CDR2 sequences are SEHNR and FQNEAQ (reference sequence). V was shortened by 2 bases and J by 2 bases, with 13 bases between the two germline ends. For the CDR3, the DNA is TGTGCCAGCAGCTTACCTGGGGGAGGAACCTACGAGCAGTACTTC. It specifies CASSLPGGGTYEQYF.

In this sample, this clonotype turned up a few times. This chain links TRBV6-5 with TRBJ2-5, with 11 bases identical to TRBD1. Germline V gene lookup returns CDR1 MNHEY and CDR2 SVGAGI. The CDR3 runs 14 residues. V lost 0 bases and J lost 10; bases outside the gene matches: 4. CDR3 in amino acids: CASSYSGTGGIQYF. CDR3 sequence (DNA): TGTGCCAGCAGTTACTCTGGGACAGGGGGGATCCAGTACTTC.

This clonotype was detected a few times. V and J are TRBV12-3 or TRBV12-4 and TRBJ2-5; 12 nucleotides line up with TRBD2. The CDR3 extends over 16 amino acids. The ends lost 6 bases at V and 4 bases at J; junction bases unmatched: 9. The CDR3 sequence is CASSPTTSGGGETQYF. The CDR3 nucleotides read TGTGCCAGCAGCCCTACGACTAGCGGGGGAGGAGAGACCCAGTACTTC.

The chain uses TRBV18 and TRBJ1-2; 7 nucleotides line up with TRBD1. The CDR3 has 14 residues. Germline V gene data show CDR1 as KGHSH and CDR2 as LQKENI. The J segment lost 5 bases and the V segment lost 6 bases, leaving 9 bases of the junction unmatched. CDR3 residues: CASSPRTGDYGYTF. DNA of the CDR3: TGTGCCAGCTCGCCAAGGACAGGAGATTATGGCTACACCTTC.

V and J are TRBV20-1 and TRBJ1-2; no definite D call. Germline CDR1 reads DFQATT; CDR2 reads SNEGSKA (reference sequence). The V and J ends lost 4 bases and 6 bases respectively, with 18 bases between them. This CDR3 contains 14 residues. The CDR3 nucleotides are TGCAGTGCTAAACGGACGGGGAGCGGGGATGGCTACACCTTC. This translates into CSAKRTGSGDGYTF.

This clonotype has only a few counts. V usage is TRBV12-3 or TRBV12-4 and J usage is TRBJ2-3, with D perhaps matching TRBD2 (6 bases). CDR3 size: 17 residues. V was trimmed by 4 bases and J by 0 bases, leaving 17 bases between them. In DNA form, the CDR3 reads TGTGCCAGCAGTTGGGGGAGGACCCGATTGAGCACAGATACGCAGTATTTT. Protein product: CASSWGRTRLSTDTQYF.

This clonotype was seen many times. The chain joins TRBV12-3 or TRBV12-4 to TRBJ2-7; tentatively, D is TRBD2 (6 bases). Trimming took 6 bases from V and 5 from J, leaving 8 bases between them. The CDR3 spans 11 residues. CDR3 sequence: CASRRGNEQYF. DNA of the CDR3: TGTGCCAGCAGGCGGGGTAACGAGCAGTACTTC.

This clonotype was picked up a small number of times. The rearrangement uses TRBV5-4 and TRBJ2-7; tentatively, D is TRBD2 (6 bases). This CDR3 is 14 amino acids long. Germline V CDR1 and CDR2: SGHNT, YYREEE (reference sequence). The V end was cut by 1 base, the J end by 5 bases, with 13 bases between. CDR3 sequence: CASSLPYGSDEQYF. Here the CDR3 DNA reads TGTGCCAGCAGCTTGCCTTACGGGAGCGACGAGCAGTACTTC.

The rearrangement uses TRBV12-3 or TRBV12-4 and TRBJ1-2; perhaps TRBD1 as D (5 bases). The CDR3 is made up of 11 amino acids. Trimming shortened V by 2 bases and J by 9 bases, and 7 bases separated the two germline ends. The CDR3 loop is CASSLQGRYTF. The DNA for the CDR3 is TGTGCCAGCAGTTTACAGGGTCGCTACACCTTC.

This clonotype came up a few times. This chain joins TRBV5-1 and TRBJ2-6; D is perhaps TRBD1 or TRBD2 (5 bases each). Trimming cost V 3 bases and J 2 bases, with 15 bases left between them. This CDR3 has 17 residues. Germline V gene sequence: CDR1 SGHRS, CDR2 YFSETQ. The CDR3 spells CASSSLSVGAGANVLTF. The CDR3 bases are TGCGCCAGCAGCTCGCTTTCGGTGGGGGCTGGGGCCAACGTCCTGACTTTC.

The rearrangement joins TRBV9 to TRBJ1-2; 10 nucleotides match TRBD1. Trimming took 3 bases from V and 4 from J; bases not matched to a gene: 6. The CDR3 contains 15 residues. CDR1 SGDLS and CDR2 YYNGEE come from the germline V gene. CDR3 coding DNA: TGTGCCAGCAGCGCATGGACAGGGGGAGGCTATGGCTACACCTTC. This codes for CASSAWTGGGYGYTF.

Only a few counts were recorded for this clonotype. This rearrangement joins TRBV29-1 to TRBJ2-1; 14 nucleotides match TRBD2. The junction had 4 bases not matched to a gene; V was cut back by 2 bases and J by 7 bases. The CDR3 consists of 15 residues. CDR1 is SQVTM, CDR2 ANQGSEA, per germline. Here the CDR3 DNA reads TGCAGCGTTGAATCTCGACTAGCGGGAGGGAATGAGCAGTTCTTC. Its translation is CSVESRLAGGNEQFF.

CDR3 DNA: TGCAGTGCTAGCCCGGGACCGAACTCTGGAAACACCATATATTTT. The encoded protein is CSASPGPNSGNTIYF. The chain joins TRBV20-1 to TRBJ1-3, with D perhaps TRBD1 (5 bases). The CDR3 loop spans 15 amino acids. The V gene lost 3 bases and the J gene lost 0 bases, with 12 bases spanning the gap. Germline V gene data show CDR1 as DFQATT and CDR2 as SNEGSKA (reference sequence).